These 14 T cell receptor beta chains share one sample of origin, sequenced in a study of blood T cell repertoires in COVID-19. Assay used: immunoSEQ multiplex PCR; TCRdb lists only in-frame clones, some missing. Of 300,000 to 400,000 clones listed, 89% are singletons. Material: peripheral blood. These receptors originate from a woman in her twenties or thirties with COVID-19, enrolled during active disease.

The chain joins TRBV4-1 to TRBJ1-3; D is ambiguous. The CDR3 sequence is 15 residues long. The V end lost 0 bases, the J end lost 9 bases, and 15 bases lay between the germline ends. The germline CDR1 and CDR2 sequences are MGHRA and YSYEKL. DNA for the CDR3: TGCGCCAGCAGCCAAGAGGATCGGGGTCTAGGCACCATATATTTT. Translated: CASSQEDRGLGTIYF.

The V gene is TRBV19, the J gene TRBJ1-5; 10 positions match TRBD1. Germline lookup yields CDR1 LNHDA and CDR2 SQIVND (reference sequence). Trimming cost V 3 bases and J 0 bases; bases outside gene matches: 8. The CDR3 loop spans 18 amino acids. The CDR3 region has the DNA TGTGCCAGTAGTATCCCCCGGACAGGGGGTTATAGCAATCAGCCCCAGCATTTT. Translating gives CASSIPRTGGYSNQPQHF.

The chain joins TRBV27 to TRBJ2-4; unclear D gene. Trimming took off 5 bases at V and 0 bases at J, with 14 bases between the two ends. CDR3 length equals 16 residues. Germline V lookup: CDR1 MNHEY, CDR2 SMNVEV (reference sequence). The CDR3 nucleotides read TGTGCCAGCAGTCCGATCAGAAGACTAGCCAAAAACATTCAGTACTTC. It is translated as CASSPIRRLAKNIQYF.

The gene calls are TRBV10-3 and TRBJ1-2; 7 nucleotides line up with TRBD1. CDR1 ENHRY and CDR2 SYGVKD come from the germline V gene. The CDR3 runs to 17 residues. V gave up 0 bases and J gave up 4 bases; unmatched junction bases: 11. Here the CDR3 DNA reads TGTGCCATCAGTGAGTCGCTGGTGAGGGGGCAAGGCTATGGCTACACCTTC. This translates into CAISESLVRGQGYGYTF.

The chain employs TRBV6-6 and TRBJ1-2; 8 bases fit TRBD1. This CDR3 has 13 residues. V was clipped by 2 bases and J by 8 bases; unmatched bases: 4. The germline V gene encodes CDR1 MNHNY and CDR2 SVGAGI (reference sequence). DNA for the CDR3: TGTGCCAGCAGTTACCCGGACAGGGACGGCTACACCTTC. Translated, it gives CASSYPDRDGYTF.

This clone came up once. The chain recombines TRBV7-6 with TRBJ1-5, with TRBD1 identical over 8 bases. The V gene's germline CDR1 is SGHVS and CDR2 FNYEAQ. The CDR3 runs 16 residues. V lost 4 bases to trimming and J lost 7 bases; unmatched junction nucleotides: 12. CDR3 DNA sequence: TGTGCCAGCAGCTCCGGGACAGGTACGTCTTTCCAGCCCCAGCATTTT. It specifies CASSSGTGTSFQPQHF.

This sequence joins TRBV29-1 and TRBJ1-2, with 8 bases matching TRBD1. The J segment lost 4 bases and the V segment lost 4 bases, leaving 5 bases of the junction unmatched. Germline CDR1 reads SQVTM; CDR2 reads ANQGSEA. This CDR3 is built from 13 residues. This CDR3 reads CSVGDRGGYGYTF. The DNA for the CDR3 is TGCAGCGTTGGCGACAGGGGAGGCTATGGCTACACCTTC.

The J gene is TRBJ1-1, the V gene TRBV5-1; 11 nucleotides match TRBD1. The J segment lost 5 bases and the V segment lost 3 bases, leaving 12 bases of the junction unmatched. Germline assignment: CDR1 SGHRS and CDR2 YFSETQ. There are 17 residues in the CDR3. The CDR3 nucleotides are TGCGCCAGCAGCTCCCTGGACAGGGGGCTTCGAGGTACTGAAGCTTTCTTT. Amino acid sequence: CASSSLDRGLRGTEAFF.

This chain joins TRBV11-3 and TRBJ2-5; TRBD2 might be the D (5 bases). V lost 0 bases and J 1 base, leaving 9 bases between the germline ends. Germline V gene lookup returns CDR1 SGHNT and CDR2 YENEEA. The CDR3 sequence is 15 residues long. CDR3 loop: CASSLDWAGQETQYF. CDR3 sequence (DNA): TGTGCCAGCAGCTTAGATTGGGCGGGCCAAGAGACCCAGTACTTC.

The chain combines TRBV6-2 or TRBV6-3 with TRBJ1-1; no clear D gene. This CDR3 contains 14 residues. Looked up from germline, CDR1 is MNHEY and CDR2 is SVGEGT. The germline V and J ends were trimmed by 2 bases and 9 bases, with 16 bases remaining between them. CDR3 residues: CASSYVEGGPKAFF. The DNA for the CDR3 is TGTGCCAGCAGTTACGTTGAGGGAGGGCCTAAAGCTTTCTTT.

The genes are TRBV24-1 and TRBJ2-1; 8 bases agree with TRBD1. The V gene's germline CDR1 is KGHDR and CDR2 SFDVKD. The CDR3 has 15 residues. V dropped 5 bases and J dropped 9; count of bases not matched to a gene: 11. CDR3 sequence reads: CATSVHDRGLVEQFF. CDR3 bases: TGTGCCACCAGTGTTCACGACAGGGGTTTGGTTGAGCAGTTCTTC.

The genes are TRBV11-2 and TRBJ1-1, with 9 bases lining up with TRBD1. Germline trimming cut 1 base from V and 3 bases from J; bases unmatched to any gene: 0. The CDR3 contains 14 residues. Germline CDR1 SGHAT, CDR2 FQNNGV. The CDR3: CASSLGTGDTEAFF. The CDR3 nucleotides read TGTGCCAGCAGCTTAGGGACAGGGGACACTGAAGCTTTCTTT.

The chain combines TRBV19 with TRBJ1-1; 8 bases line up with TRBD1. This CDR3 region has 15 residues. Trimming took 5 bases from V and 11 from J; bases not matched to a gene: 16. CDR1 is LNHDA, CDR2 SQIVND, per germline (reference sequence). CDR3 DNA sequence: TGTGCCAGTAGTCCTAGACAGGGGTCTGTGATGAGGGCTTTCTTT. Translation: CASSPRQGSVMRAFF.

This chain links TRBV9 with TRBJ1-2; 10 bases map to TRBD1. The germline CDR1 and CDR2 sequences are SGDLS and YYNGEE. CDR3 size: 15 residues. V lost 0 bases to trimming and J lost 8 bases; unmatched junction nucleotides: 7. DNA for the CDR3: TGTGCCAGCAGCGTAGGGGGACAGGGGACAGTAGGCTACACCTTC. Translated: CASSVGGQGTVGYTF. Full variable domain (missing parts from reference TRBV9 and TRBJ1-2): DSGVTQTPKHLITATGQRVTLRCSPRSGDLSVYWYQQSLDQGLQFLIQYYNGEERAKGNILERFSAQQFPDLHSELNLSSLELGDSALYFCASSVGGQGTVGYTFGSGTRLTVV.